The 15 T cell receptor beta chains below were found in one sample sequenced in a study of blood T cell repertoires in COVID-19. Clones were read by immunoSEQ multiplex PCR, and TCRdb kept only the in-frame ones, dropping some. The sample yields some 320,000 clones, more than 75% seen once. Material for sequencing was peripheral blood. Receptors were obtained from a woman aged 45-65 years who had recovered from COVID-19.

The chain has TRBV6-2 or TRBV6-3 and TRBJ1-6; D might be TRBD1 (6 bases). CDR1 is MNHEY and CDR2 is SVGEGT in the germline V gene. The CDR3 has 14 residues. The ends were cut back, 2 bases at V and 10 bases at J, with 12 bases in the middle. The CDR3 nucleotides are TGTGCCAGCAGTTACCAAGGACAGACCTCACCCCTCCACTTT. Protein: CASSYQGQTSPLHF.

V gene TRBV19 combines with J gene TRBJ2-1, with 10 nucleotides matching TRBD1. With 0 bases clipped from V and 8 bases from J, the junction kept 7 bases outside the gene matches. From germline, CDR1 is LNHDA and CDR2 SQIVND (reference sequence). This CDR3 region has 16 residues. In nucleotides, the CDR3 is TGTGCCAGTAGTATAGATCGCGGGACAGGGGAAGATGAGCAGTTCTTC. It is translated as CASSIDRGTGEDEQFF.

With regard to this clone: The sample holds other DNA sequences that translate to the same CDR3. This chain connects TRBV12-3 or TRBV12-4 to TRBJ1-1, with D unclear. V shed 2 bases and J shed 1 base, with 5 bases lying between them. The CDR3 covers 13 residues. The CDR3 region is CASSLQENTEAFF. The CDR3 region has the DNA TGTGCCAGCAGTTTACAGGAGAACACTGAAGCTTTCTTT.

This chain joins TRBV24-1 and TRBJ2-5; TRBD1 is a possible D gene (6 bases). This CDR3 has 15 residues. The V gene's germline CDR1 is KGHDR and CDR2 SFDVKD. V lost 5 bases and J lost 5, with 17 bases in between. Written as DNA, the CDR3 is TGTGCCACCAGTGGTGGGTCAGGGGATGTGGAGACCCAGTACTTC. Translated, it gives CATSGGSGDVETQYF.

This sequence joins TRBV11-3 and TRBJ2-3; possible D gene TRBD2, 6 bases. The germline gives CDR1 SGHNT, CDR2 YENEEA. The germline V and J ends were trimmed by 0 bases and 0 bases, with 13 bases remaining between them. The CDR3 runs to 17 residues. CDR3 sequence: CASSLDSSDFSTDTQYF. The CDR3 nucleotides read TGTGCCAGCAGCTTAGACTCTAGCGACTTTAGCACAGATACGCAGTATTTT.

The V call is TRBV6-5, the J call TRBJ1-5; perhaps TRBD1 as D (5 bases). The V end was cut by 2 bases, the J end by 4 bases, with 9 bases between. This CDR3 is built from 14 residues. Germline V gene sequence: CDR1 MNHEY, CDR2 SVGAGI. The CDR3 is CASSYVGGNQPQHF. DNA for the CDR3: TGTGCCAGCAGTTACGTGGGGGGTAATCAGCCCCAGCATTTT.

V gene TRBV10-3 combines with J gene TRBJ2-3; a possible D gene is TRBD1 (7 bases). The germline V and J ends were trimmed by 0 bases and 3 bases, with 13 bases remaining between them. Germline loops: CDR1 ENHRY, CDR2 SYGVKD. The CDR3 totals 16 residues. CDR3 region: CAISESGQGGTDTQYF. The CDR3 bases are TGTGCCATCAGTGAGTCTGGCCAGGGGGGAACAGATACGCAGTATTTT.

V gene TRBV5-5 combines with J gene TRBJ1-4; 9 bases are a match to TRBD1. Trimming removed 6 bases from V and 7 bases from J; junction bases left unmatched: 16. The CDR3 consists of 17 residues. Germline lookup yields CDR1 SGHKS and CDR2 YYEKEE (reference sequence). CDR3 in amino acids: CASTQFPPGQGSEKLFF. In nucleotides, the CDR3 is TGTGCCAGCACTCAATTCCCACCGGGACAGGGTTCTGAAAAACTGTTTTTT.

The chain is built from TRBV28 and TRBJ2-1; 8 nucleotides align to TRBD2. Germline V gives CDR1 MDHEN, CDR2 SYDVKM. The V segment lost 6 bases and the J segment 1 base; nucleotides outside the gene matches: 8. The CDR3 length is 16 residues. The CDR3 nucleotides are TGTGCCAGCAGCCTTAGCGGGGCACAGTCCTACAATGAGCAGTTCTTC. Protein sequence: CASSLSGAQSYNEQFF.

The gene calls are TRBV5-5 and TRBJ1-1, with D unresolved. Germline assignment: CDR1 SGHKS and CDR2 YYEKEE (reference sequence). V was shortened by 2 bases and J by 3 bases, with 11 bases between the two germline ends. The CDR3 consists of 14 residues. This CDR3 is CASSLEGTYTEAFF. The CDR3 nucleotides read TGTGCCAGCAGCTTAGAGGGCACCTACACTGAAGCTTTCTTT.

The chain combines TRBV5-3 with TRBJ2-7; D perhaps matches TRBD2 (7 bases). TRBV5-3 carries the ORF label, with uncertain function. The length of the CDR3 is 13 residues. The V gene lost 5 bases and the J gene lost 7 bases, with 16 bases spanning the gap. The CDR3 nucleotides read TGTGCCAGAAGGCGGGAGACCCAGGGGGAGCAGTACTTC. It specifies CARRRETQGEQYF.

V usage is TRBV3-1 (or the pseudogene TRBV3-2) and J usage is TRBJ2-7; 7 nucleotides match TRBD2. J lost 7 bases, V lost 4 bases, and 22 bases had no gene match. Germline V CDR1 and CDR2: LGHDT, YNNKEL (reference sequence). This CDR3 contains 18 residues. This CDR3 reads CASSLKGPGLGVLREQYF. In DNA form, the CDR3 reads TGTGCCAGCAGCCTAAAAGGGCCCGGACTAGGGGTTTTGAGGGAGCAGTACTTC.

The chain couples TRBV27 to TRBJ1-2, with D tentatively TRBD1 (5 bases). V gave up 4 bases and J gave up 8 bases, with 14 bases separating them. Germline V gives CDR1 MNHEY, CDR2 SMNVEV (reference sequence). This CDR3 comprises 13 residues. The CDR3 sequence: CASSSGHLEGYTF. CDR3 sequence (DNA): TGTGCCAGCAGTTCTGGACATCTAGAAGGCTACACCTTC.

The rearrangement links TRBV6-6 to TRBJ1-1; possible D gene TRBD1, 5 bases. The length of the CDR3 is 14 residues. V was clipped by 5 bases and J by 3 bases, with 13 bases between them. Germline CDR1 reads MNHNY; CDR2 reads SVGAGI (reference sequence). CDR3 DNA: TGTGCCAGCAGTCCCCGACGGGGGGACACTGAAGCTTTCTTT. The encoded protein is CASSPRRGDTEAFF.

The gene calls are TRBV19 and TRBJ1-2, with 8 bases matching TRBD1. Germline values: CDR1 LNHDA, CDR2 SQIVND (reference sequence). The CDR3 is 13 amino acids. V shed 8 bases, J shed 5 bases, and the junction held 7 bases outside the gene matches. This CDR3 is CASALGTGYGYTF. CDR3 DNA sequence: TGTGCCAGTGCCCTCGGGACAGGATATGGCTACACCTTC.